What follows are 28 T cell receptor beta chains derived from one specimen sequenced in a study of cytomegalovirus exposure and HLA in healthy donors. The method was immunoSEQ multiplex PCR; TCRdb's version includes in-frame clones alone and lacks a portion of them. The sample contains some 84,000 clones, roughly 90% of which appear only once. Sequencing used PBMCs. The source is a man aged 25-40 years in good health and CMV-seronegative.

The chain combines TRBV19 with TRBJ2-7; no clear D. Trimming stripped 3 bases from V and 2 bases from J, with 8 bases between. There are 13 residues in the CDR3. CDR1 and CDR2 (germline): LNHDA, SQIVND (reference sequence). The CDR3 DNA reads TGTGCCAGTAGTATGGCAGCGACCTACGAGCAGTACTTC. This sequence encodes CASSMAATYEQYF.

V and J are TRBV5-1 and TRBJ2-2; D perhaps matches TRBD2 (5 bases). Germline values: CDR1 SGHRS, CDR2 YFSETQ. The CDR3 runs 13 residues. V lost 1 base and J lost 6, with 7 bases in between. In DNA form, the CDR3 reads TGCGCCAGCAGCTTGCCGGGGTCCGGGGAGCTGTTTTTT. This translates into CASSLPGSGELFF.

The CDR3: CASRLLGQDTGELFF. The CDR3 DNA sequence: TGTGCCAGCAGGCTGCTTGGGCAGGACACCGGGGAGCTGTTTTTT. The chain links TRBV2 to TRBJ2-2; no definite D call. The CDR3 consists of 15 residues. CDR1 and CDR2 (germline): SNHLY, FYNNEI. V lost 6 bases to trimming and J lost 3 bases, with 14 bases between them. Combining the CDR3 with reference TRBV2 and TRBJ2-2 gives the whole variable domain EPEVTQTPSHQVTQMGQEVILRCVPISNHLYFYWYRQILGQKVEFLVSFYNNEISEKSEIFDDQFSVERPDGSNFTLKIRSTKLEDSAMYFCASRLLGQDTGELFFGEGSRLTVL.

This chain uses TRBV5-5 with TRBJ2-7; D possibly corresponds to TRBD1 (6 bases). The CDR3 runs 16 residues. Germline lookup yields CDR1 SGHKS and CDR2 YYEKEE (reference sequence). V was shortened by 0 bases and J by 3 bases, with 16 bases between the two germline ends. The DNA of the CDR3 is TGTGCCAGCAGCTTGGGCCATTCCGGGACAAACTACGAGCAGTACTTC. Residues: CASSLGHSGTNYEQYF.

The chain combines TRBV11-1 with TRBJ2-5; TRBD1 matches at 7 bases. The V and J ends lost 1 base and 4 bases, in that order; junction bases with no gene match: 15. The CDR3 is 18 residues long. Germline lookup yields CDR1 SGHAT and CDR2 FQDESV (reference sequence). Written as DNA, the CDR3 is TGTGCCAGCAGCTTAGGCCCTTATGACCCGGGACAGCGAGAGACCCAGTACTTC. It encodes CASSLGPYDPGQRETQYF.

The V call is TRBV9, the J call TRBJ1-2; the D gene is possibly TRBD1 (5 bases). Germline CDR1 and CDR2: SGDLS and YYNGEE. Deletions cut 0 bases from V and 0 bases from J, with 12 bases between. The CDR3 is 16 amino acids. The CDR3 here is CASSVGGASANYGYTF. The CDR3 DNA follows: TGTGCCAGCAGCGTAGGCGGGGCCTCAGCTAACTATGGCTACACCTTC.

This clone was picked up one time. The CDR3 nucleotides read TGTGCCAGCAGTTGGGCCCCTCTAGCTGGAGCCTCCTACAATGAGCAGTTCTTC. Amino acid sequence: CASSWAPLAGASYNEQFF. J is TRBJ2-1 and V is TRBV27, with D perhaps matching TRBD2 (5 bases). CDR3 size: 18 residues. V was pared by 4 bases and J by 0 bases, with 19 bases between. Germline CDR1 is MNHEY and CDR2 is SMNVEV (reference sequence).

The genes are TRBV6-1 and TRBJ2-3; 12 positions match TRBD1. The germline gives CDR1 MNHNS, CDR2 SASEGT. J was trimmed by 4 bases and V by 2 bases; bases with no gene match: 4. This CDR3 spans 16 amino acids. The CDR3 coding sequence is TGTGCCAGCAGTGAAAGAGGGACAGGGGGCGCAGATACGCAGTATTTT. Protein product: CASSERGTGGADTQYF.

The chain has TRBV28 and TRBJ1-4; TRBD1 is a possible D gene (6 bases). The CDR3 spans 14 residues. Trimming cost V 6 bases and J 8 bases, with 16 bases left between them. Germline CDR1 is MDHEN and CDR2 is SYDVKM. The CDR3 nucleotides are TGTGCCAGCAGGGGGACATCTTTGTTCGAAAAACTGTTTTTT. This sequence encodes CASRGTSLFEKLFF.

This chain connects TRBV6-6 to TRBJ2-3, with a possible D match to TRBD2 (5 bases). This CDR3 has 14 amino acids. The germline V gene has CDR1 MNHNY and CDR2 SVGAGI (reference sequence). V lost 5 bases, J lost 0 bases, and 9 bases lay in between. The CDR3 sequence: CASSTRGSTDTQYF. CDR3 DNA: TGTGCCAGCAGTACTAGAGGGAGCACAGATACGCAGTATTTT.

The chain recombines TRBV6-5 with TRBJ1-1; D is ambiguous. This CDR3 spans 16 amino acids. Germline values: CDR1 MNHEY, CDR2 SVGAGI. Deletions cut 0 bases from V and 3 bases from J, with 14 bases between. CDR3 DNA: TGTGCCAGCAGTTACTCAACAGCCAAGAGGGACACTGAAGCTTTCTTT. It codes for CASSYSTAKRDTEAFF.

This sequence joins TRBV7-9 and TRBJ1-2; D remains ambiguous. The V gene lost 1 base and the J gene lost 3 bases, with 9 bases spanning the gap. This CDR3 contains 14 residues. CDR1 is SEHNR, CDR2 FQNEAQ, per germline (reference sequence). In DNA form, the CDR3 reads TGTGCCAGCAGCTTAGAATCGACTTACTATGGCTACACCTTC. Protein product: CASSLESTYYGYTF.

The chain combines TRBV10-3 with TRBJ1-2; TRBD1 agrees at 7 bases. CDR3 length: 18 residues. V lost 2 bases and J lost 2; bases outside the gene matches: 14. CDR1 and CDR2 from the germline V gene are ENHRY and SYGVKD. CDR3 in DNA: TGTGCCATCAGTGAGCCAGAGAGGGGGCAGGGGGAAAACTATGGCTACACCTTC. Translation gives CAISEPERGQGENYGYTF.

The chain recombines TRBV7-6 with TRBJ2-7; 11 nucleotides agree with TRBD2. This CDR3 spans 15 amino acids. The germline V gene has CDR1 SGHVS and CDR2 FNYEAQ. Germline trimming cut 1 base from V and 4 bases from J; bases unmatched to any gene: 3. The CDR3 here is CASSLETSGIYEQYF. The CDR3 DNA reads TGTGCCAGCAGCTTAGAGACTAGCGGGATTTACGAGCAGTACTTC.

The J gene is TRBJ1-6, the V gene TRBV19; perhaps TRBD1 as D (5 bases). Germline CDR1 and CDR2: LNHDA and SQIVND (reference sequence). V was cut by 7 bases and J by 5 bases, with 15 bases left in between. The CDR3 length is 15 residues. CDR3 nucleotide sequence: TGTGCCAGTACCATCACCGGGGGGGATAATTCACCCCTCCACTTT. Its translation: CASTITGGDNSPLHF.

CDR3 amino acids: CASSPHGGGYQETQYF. CDR3 bases: TGTGCCAGCAGTCCACACGGCGGGGGGTACCAAGAGACCCAGTACTTC. The rearrangement uses TRBV5-8 and TRBJ2-5, with 8 bases aligning to TRBD2. Trimming cost V 5 bases and J 0 bases; bases outside gene matches: 9. This CDR3 comprises 16 residues. The V gene's germline CDR1 is SGHTS and CDR2 YDEGEE.

The J gene is TRBJ2-7, the V gene TRBV29-1; 7 bases map to TRBD1. This CDR3 is 12 amino acids long. V lost 7 bases and J lost 2; bases outside the gene matches: 5. Germline assignment: CDR1 SQVTM and CDR2 ANQGSEA. The CDR3 DNA reads as TGCAGCGCTGGGACAGCTCCCTACGAGCAGTACTTC. It translates to CSAGTAPYEQYF.

The gene calls are TRBV7-9 and TRBJ1-3, with 7 bases that match TRBD1. The CDR3 runs 17 residues. Losses at the gene ends were 0 bases for V and 0 bases for J; bases not matched to a gene: 5. Germline assignment: CDR1 SEHNR and CDR2 FQNEAQ (reference sequence). CDR3 coding DNA: TGTGCCAGCAGCTTAGCTGGGACAGTAACCTCTGGAAACACCATATATTTT. It is translated as CASSLAGTVTSGNTIYF.

The chain carries TRBV5-1 and TRBJ2-7; 7 nucleotides align to TRBD1. Per the germline V gene, CDR1 is SGHRS and CDR2 is YFSETQ. The ends lost 0 bases at V and 3 bases at J; junction bases unmatched: 3. This CDR3 has 14 amino acids. The CDR3 reads CASSLADRDYEQYF. The CDR3 coding sequence is TGCGCCAGCAGCTTGGCCGACAGGGACTACGAGCAGTACTTC.

The CDR3 DNA reads as TGTGCCAGCAGTTTACTCGGACTAGCGGGAGGGCCGGGCACCGGGGAGCTGTTTTTT. This gives the protein CASSLLGLAGGPGTGELFF. The V and J genes are TRBV28 and TRBJ2-2; 15 bases map to TRBD2. The CDR3 extends over 19 amino acids. J gave up 4 bases and V 2 bases, and 8 bases lay outside the gene matches. Germline CDR1 MDHEN, CDR2 SYDVKM.

V usage is TRBV5-1 and J usage is TRBJ2-7, with 13 bases fitting TRBD2. With V trimmed by 0 bases and J by 6 bases, 6 bases remained unmatched. The germline gives CDR1 SGHRS, CDR2 YFSETQ. CDR3 length: 16 residues. The DNA for the CDR3 is TGCGCCAGCAGCTTGGCCGAGACTAGCGGGAGGTTCGAGCAGTACTTC. This sequence encodes CASSLAETSGRFEQYF.

The chain carries TRBV19 and TRBJ1-3, with a weak D call TRBD1 (6 bases). Trimming removed 0 bases from V and 4 bases from J, with 16 bases in between. The CDR3 totals 17 residues. Germline CDR1 LNHDA, CDR2 SQIVND (reference sequence). CDR3 nucleotide sequence: TGTGCCAGTAGTATAGACGTCGGACAGTTTAGAGGAAACACCATATATTTT. This sequence encodes CASSIDVGQFRGNTIYF.

The genes are TRBV28 and TRBJ1-2; a weak D match, TRBD1 (5 bases). The CDR3 consists of 13 residues. V was pared by 9 bases and J by 4 bases, with 15 bases between. The V gene's germline CDR1 is MDHEN and CDR2 SYDVKM. In DNA form, the CDR3 reads TGTGCCAGTGGGGAGGCGGGGGGCTATGGCTACACCTTC. Encoded protein: CASGEAGGYGYTF.

The CDR3, as DNA: TGTGCCAGTAGTCCCCGCGACTCAAAAAACACAGATACGCAGTATTTT. This codes for CASSPRDSKNTDTQYF. The chain recombines TRBV19 with TRBJ2-3; no firm D call. Trimming pared 5 bases from V and 2 bases from J, leaving 17 bases between. Germline V gene lookup returns CDR1 LNHDA and CDR2 SQIVND (reference sequence). The CDR3 contains 16 residues. The full variable domain, its missing parts supplied by reference TRBV19 and TRBJ2-3, is DGGITQSPKYLFRKEGQNVTLSCEQNLNHDAMYWYRQDPGQGLRLIYYSQIVNDFQKGDIAEGYSVSREKKESFPLTVTSAQKNPTAFYLCASSPRDSKNTDTQYFGPGTRLTVL.

About this clone itself: A read error may produce the germline difference seen at one junction end. The chain is built from TRBV6-5 and TRBJ1-2; D is unresolved. The CDR3 is 12 amino acids. From germline, CDR1 is MNHEY and CDR2 SVGAGI. In DNA, the CDR3 is TGTGCCAGCAGGAACGTACGGGTTGGCTACATCTTC. It yields the protein CASRNVRVGYIF.

The chain is built from TRBV4-1 and TRBJ2-5; possible D gene TRBD1, 6 bases. V shed 2 bases and J shed 4 bases, with 11 bases lying between them. Germline-derived CDR1 and CDR2 are MGHRA and YSYEKL. This CDR3 has 14 amino acids. The CDR3 DNA reads as TGCGCCAGCAGCCAACGTACAGGGAGAGAGACCCAGTACTTC. It encodes CASSQRTGRETQYF.

The genes are TRBV27 and TRBJ1-4; no reliable D call. Trimming took off 2 bases at V and 5 bases at J, with 9 bases between the two ends. CDR3 length equals 14 residues. Per germline, CDR1 MNHEY and CDR2 SMNVEV (reference sequence). This CDR3 reads CASSLGGRNEKLFF. The CDR3 nucleotides read TGTGCCAGCAGTTTAGGCGGAAGAAATGAAAAACTGTTTTTT. The complete variable domain, with remaining parts taken from reference TRBV27 and TRBJ1-4, reads EAQVTQNPRYLITVTGKKLTVTCSQNMNHEYMSWYRQDPGLGLRQIYYSMNVEVTDKGDVPEGYKVSRKEKRNFPLILESPSPNQTSLYFCASSLGGRNEKLFFGSGTQLSVL.

The chain employs TRBV6-5 and TRBJ1-6; 7 positions agree with TRBD1. With V trimmed by 7 bases and J by 2 bases, 5 bases remained unmatched. CDR1 and CDR2 from the germline V gene are MNHEY and SVGAGI. The CDR3 is 15 residues long. The CDR3 loop is CASTSDRAYNSPLHF. The DNA of the CDR3 is TGTGCCAGCACCTCCGACAGGGCCTATAATTCACCCCTCCACTTT.